This T cell receptor beta chain emerged from a study of spatial heterogeneity in lung cancer. Study background: Detection consistently captured more beta-chain sequences than alpha-chain sequences.

Study-level findings and limits: At tumor resection, ubiquitous expanded TCRs were detected in blood more often than later.

This clonotype was counted between two and nine times. Its antigen is still unknown. Unique molecular identifiers, one per molecule, were present on every TCR cDNA molecule. Each CDR3 protein is one row after TCRdb ran MiXCR on the 5' RACE reads. The repertoire consists of about 120,000 distinct CDR3 sequences, with over 9% occurring once and the leading ten covering 16%. Time point reported: blood at routine non-recurrence follow-up after resection. The input material, whole RNA from tumor, nontumor lung or frozen PBMC, was sequenced unsorted. The specimen was PBMCs, collected at follow-up. This sequence originates from a male donor with early-stage non-small cell lung cancer.

CDR3 sequence (DNA): TGTGCCAGCAGTCCAGCCGGGACGAACAAGGGGGAGCAGTTCTTC. Translation gives CASSPAGTNKGEQFF. The chain couples TRBV6-2 or TRBV6-3 to TRBJ2-1; D might be TRBD1 or TRBD2, each matching 5 bases. V dropped 5 bases and J dropped 10 bases, with 21 bases sitting between them. The CDR3 consists of 15 residues. Germline-derived CDR1 and CDR2 are MNHEY and SVGEGT.